These T cell receptor beta chains were read from a single sample in a study of CD8+ T cells in alopecia areata. Using immunoSEQ multiplex PCR, the repertoire was profiled, and TCRdb retains in-frame clones only, with some absent. The repertoire holds some 190,000 clones, under 70% seen once, with roughly 1.2% in the top ten. The material was CD4+ T cells sorted from blood, obtained at approximately week 42, from a patient treated with tofacitinib. These receptors all stem from a human donor with alopecia areata. Each CDR3 is given with its conserved first and last residue. The D gene is left open where the match is weak. Expanded clones are given a class, and other clones once, few, many or no size at all.

TRBV7-9,.,TRBD1,TRBJ1-1,CASSSQTGGFTEAFF,TGTGCCAGCAGCTCACAAACAGGGGGCTTCACTGAAGCTTTCTTT
TRBV27,.,.,TRBJ2-7,CASSLSGGRKEQYF,TGTGCCAGCAGTTTATCCGGGGGGCGCAAGGAGCAGTACTTC
TRBV29-1,.,.,TRBJ2-6,CSVRRADSGANVLTF,TGCAGCGTCCGACGGGCAGACTCTGGGGCCAACGTCCTGACTTTC
TRBV5-4,.,TRBD2,TRBJ2-3,CASSFISGASTDTQYF,TGTGCCAGCAGCTTTATCAGCGGGGCCAGCACAGATACGCAGTATTTT
TRBV30,.,TRBD1,TRBJ1-2,CAWSVSGGFRDYGYTF,TGTGCCTGGAGTGTATCAGGGGGCTTTAGAGACTATGGCTACACCTTC
TRBV7-2,few,.,TRBJ1-5,CASSLAGRNQPQHF,TGTGCCAGCAGCTTAGCTGGGCGCAATCAGCCCCAGCATTTT
TRBV29-1,.,.,TRBJ2-5,CSVVKTGSGETQYF,TGCAGCGTTGTCAAGACAGGATCGGGAGAGACCCAGTACTTC
TRBV7-9,.,.,TRBJ2-1,CAKPVLIDWNEQFF,TGTGCCAAACCTGTCCTTATAGATTGGAATGAGCAGTTCTTC
TRBV6-1,.,.,TRBJ2-7,CASSERQSYEQYF,TGTGCCAGCAGTGAACGGCAGAGCTACGAGCAGTACTTC
TRBV7-9,.,.,TRBJ2-1,CASSWSNEGQQFF,TGTGCCAGCAGCTGGAGCAATGAGGGCCAGCAGTTCTTC
TRBV4-3,.,.,TRBJ2-7,CASSRDGSYEQYF,TGCGCCAGCAGCCGGGATGGATCCTACGAGCAGTACTTC
TRBV7-2,medium-sized,.,TRBJ2-1,CASSLMGGHEQFF,TGTGCCAGCAGCTTAATGGGGGGCCATGAGCAGTTCTTC
TRBV23-1,few,TRBD1,TRBJ2-3,CASSQPPGQTNTDTQYF,TGCGCCAGCAGTCAACCCCCGGGACAGACTAACACAGATACGCAGTATTTT
TRBV10-2,once,TRBD1,TRBJ1-1,CASSAGTGLAFF,TGCGCCAGCAGTGCCGGGACAGGGCTAGCTTTCTTT
TRBV28,.,.,TRBJ1-6,CASSLFRRTDAYSPLHF,TGTGCCAGCAGTTTATTTAGGCGGACTGATGCTTATTCACCCCTCCACTTT
TRBV15,.,.,TRBJ1-2,CATSRAGTAYGYTF,TGTGCCACCAGCAGAGCCGGGACGGCCTATGGCTACACCTTC
TRBV27,few,.,TRBJ1-1,CATPPEGKEAFF,TGTGCCACCCCTCCCGAGGGAAAAGAAGCTTTCTTT
TRBV19,.,.,TRBJ1-1,CASRFYRNTEAFF,TGTGCCAGTAGGTTTTATCGTAACACTGAAGCTTTCTTT
TRBV6-6,.,.,TRBJ1-2,CASSYSAAGGYTF,TGTGCCAGCAGTTACTCGGCGGCAGGTGGCTACACCTTC
TRBV29-1,few,.,TRBJ1-1,CSGLTPIGVLANTEAFF,TGCAGCGGGCTTACTCCGATAGGGGTATTGGCGAACACTGAAGCTTTCTTT
TRBV10-3,many,.,TRBJ2-7,CATHSGTAYEQYF,TGTGCCACCCACTCGGGGACTGCCTACGAGCAGTACTTC
TRBV30,.,.,TRBJ2-7,CAWRTGTYEQYF,TGTGCCTGGAGGACCGGCACCTACGAGCAGTACTTC
TRBV27,.,.,TRBJ1-2,CASRQTATYGYTF,TGTGCCAGCAGACAGACAGCCACCTATGGCTACACCTTC
TRBV29-1,.,TRBD1,TRBJ1-3,CSVAPGQNGNTIYF,TGCAGCGTTGCCCCGGGACAGAATGGAAACACCATATATTTT
TRBV4-3,.,TRBD1,TRBJ2-2,CASSQGRAGGRGTGELFF,TGCGCCAGCAGCCAAGGCAGGGCAGGGGGCCGGGGGACCGGGGAGCTGTTTTTT
TRBV9,.,.,TRBJ2-7,CASSVSTRQRDEQYF,TGTGCCAGCAGCGTATCGACAAGACAGAGGGACGAGCAGTACTTC
TRBV29-1,.,.,TRBJ2-5,CSVRTKQETQYF,TGCAGCGTGCGCACCAAACAAGAGACCCAGTACTTC
TRBV27,.,TRBD2,TRBJ2-1,CASSPGLAGGGSYNEQFF,TGTGCCAGCAGCCCGGGACTAGCGGGGGGCGGCTCCTACAATGAGCAGTTCTTC
TRBV9,.,.,TRBJ2-2,CASSVGRGYDLQVAGELFF,TGTGCCAGCAGCGTAGGTCGAGGTTACGACCTTCAGGTGGCCGGGGAGCTGTTTTTT
TRBV12-5,.,TRBD1,TRBJ1-2,CASGSTGDFGGYTF,TGTGCTAGTGGTTCGACAGGGGATTTTGGTGGCTACACCTTC
TRBV11-2,.,TRBD1,TRBJ1-2,CASSSSLRGPGYTF,TGTGCCAGCAGCTCGTCCCTCAGGGGGCCTGGCTACACCTTC
TRBV6-5,once,.,TRBJ1-2,CASSPDRYYGYTF,TGTGCCAGCAGCCCCGACCGTTACTATGGCTACACCTTC
TRBV29-1,.,.,TRBJ1-3,CSVGESSGNTIYF,TGCAGCGTTGGGGAAAGCTCTGGAAACACCATATATTTT
TRBV11-3,.,TRBD1,TRBJ1-2,CASAFGQGVYGYTF,TGTGCCAGCGCCTTTGGACAGGGGGTCTATGGCTACACCTTC
TRBV30,.,TRBD1,TRBJ1-5,CAWSVGTENNQPQHF,TGTGCCTGGAGTGTAGGGACAGAGAACAATCAGCCCCAGCATTTT
TRBV29-1,once,.,TRBJ2-3,CSVVRGLHTDTQYF,TGCAGCGTTGTGCGGGGTCTTCACACAGATACGCAGTATTTT
TRBV30,few,TRBD1,TRBJ1-1,CAWSVGTGLTEAFF,TGTGCCTGGAGCGTTGGGACAGGGTTAACTGAAGCTTTCTTT
TRBV15,.,TRBD2,TRBJ2-5,CATSRVAGVGETQYF,TGTGCCACCAGCAGAGTAGCGGGGGTAGGAGAGACCCAGTACTTC
TRBV25-1,.,.,TRBJ1-2,CASRPRSETLGYTF,TGTGCCAGCAGGCCCCGATCGGAGACCTTGGGCTACACCTTC
TRBV12-5,.,.,TRBJ2-7,CASGSPTRWLAGEQYF,TGTGCTAGTGGTTCCCCCACCCGGTGGCTAGCCGGCGAGCAGTACTTC
TRBV29-1,.,.,TRBJ1-1,CSVNSEGGILGTEAFF,TGCAGCGTTAATTCTGAAGGCGGAATCCTGGGCACTGAAGCTTTCTTT
TRBV11-2,.,.,TRBJ1-2,CASSYAGDYGYTF,TGTGCCAGCAGCTACGCAGGGGATTATGGCTACACCTTC
TRBV29-1,few,TRBD1,TRBJ2-5,CSAGTGGRKTQYF,TGCAGCGCCGGGACAGGGGGTCGGAAGACCCAGTACTTC
TRBV2,.,.,TRBJ1-3,CASSEARGQANTIYF,TGTGCCAGCAGTGAAGCGCGGGGGCAGGCGAACACCATATATTTT
TRBV30,.,.,TRBJ1-1,CAGDSLNTEAFF,TGTGCCGGCGACTCCTTGAACACTGAAGCTTTCTTT
TRBV30,.,.,TRBJ1-1,CAWSVDSMNTEAFF,TGTGCCTGGAGTGTAGACAGTATGAACACTGAAGCTTTCTTT
TRBV28,.,TRBD1,TRBJ2-7,CASRYPPGQGSYEQYF,TGTGCCAGCAGGTACCCCCCGGGACAGGGATCATACGAGCAGTACTTC
TRBV29-1,few,TRBD1,TRBJ2-7,CSVVQGADEQYF,TGCAGCGTGGTACAGGGGGCTGACGAGCAGTACTTC
TRBV30,.,.,TRBJ1-1,CAGSGLNTEAFF,TGTGCCGGGTCAGGTCTGAACACTGAAGCTTTCTTT
TRBV29-1,few,.,TRBJ1-2,CSVDRILGLGYTF,TGCAGCGTTGATCGGATTTTAGGGCTTGGCTACACCTTC
TRBV4-1,.,.,TRBJ2-1,CASSQDLGGKFF,TGCGCCAGCAGCCAAGATCTAGGGGGGAAGTTCTTC
TRBV5-4,.,TRBD1,TRBJ1-6,CASSLTGANSPLHF,TGTGCCAGCAGCTTAACAGGGGCTAATTCACCCCTCCACTTT
TRBV30,few,TRBD2,TRBJ2-1,CAWSRLAPSSYNEQFF,TGTGCCTGGAGCCGACTAGCGCCAAGCTCCTACAATGAGCAGTTCTTC
TRBV5-1,.,TRBD2,TRBJ2-3,CASTLSPGTTDTQYF,TGCGCCAGCACCCTTTCTCCCGGGACTACCGATACGCAGTATTTT
TRBV7-2,few,TRBD1,TRBJ1-5,CASSLVTGGNQPQHF,TGTGCCAGCAGCTTAGTGACAGGGGGCAATCAGCCCCAGCATTTT